One sample yielded the 3 T cell receptor beta chains listed below, sequenced in a study of CD8+CD57+ T cells in acquired aplastic anemia. Genomic DNA, the template, was used for profiling of the TCR beta VDJ and CDR3. TCRdb called the reads again in MiXCR, with one record for every CDR3 protein. The profile shows 90,000 to 150,000 distinct CDR3 sequences, 55% to 70% of them singletons. For sequencing, patients were chosen who had shown expansion of CD8+CD57+ cells by flow cytometry. Sequencing was carried out using sorted CD4+, CD8+, or CD8+CD57+ T cells (not recorded which) from PBMCs. The receptors here all came from a human donor with aplastic anemia.

This chain links TRBV10-2 with TRBJ2-7; the D call may be TRBD1 or TRBD2 (5 bases each). This CDR3 is 15 amino acids long. V was trimmed by 8 bases and J by 6 bases, leaving 23 bases between them. The germline V gene encodes CDR1 WSHSY and CDR2 SAAADI. CDR3 protein: CASLGTRVEGAEQYF. In nucleotides, the CDR3 is TGCGCCAGCCTGGGGACGCGGGTTGAGGGAGCCGAGCAGTACTTC.

Many counts were recorded for this clonotype. The V gene is TRBV5-5, the J gene TRBJ2-7; the D is unclear. The V gene's germline CDR1 is SGHKS and CDR2 YYEKEE (reference sequence). V lost 4 bases, J lost 0 bases, and 14 bases lay in between. This CDR3 has 15 amino acids. The CDR3 loop reads CASSPFIGSSYEQYF. For the CDR3, the DNA is TGTGCCAGCAGCCCGTTCATAGGTAGCTCCTACGAGCAGTACTTC.

This chain uses TRBV2 with TRBJ2-1; weak D call: TRBD1 (5 bases). V lost 6 bases, J lost 7 bases, and 10 bases lay in between. The CDR3 spans 12 residues. Germline V lookup: CDR1 SNHLY, CDR2 FYNNEI. The CDR3 spells CASRPTGNEQFF. For the CDR3, the DNA is TGTGCCAGCAGACCAACAGGTAATGAGCAGTTCTTC. Full variable domain (remainder filled in from reference TRBV2 and TRBJ2-1): EPEVTQTPSHQVTQMGQEVILRCVPISNHLYFYWYRQILGQKVEFLVSFYNNEISEKSEIFDDQFSVERPDGSNFTLKIRSTKLEDSAMYFCASRPTGNEQFFGPGTRLTVL.